One and the same sample provided the 2 T cell receptor beta chains below, sequenced in a study of CD8+CD57+ T cells in acquired aplastic anemia. Genomic DNA was employed as the template in profiling TCR beta VDJ and CDR3. Using its own MiXCR run on the reads, TCRdb lists one record per CDR3 protein. The table has more than 150,000 distinct CDR3 sequences, roughly half seen once. Those patients picked for sequencing had displayed CD8+CD57+ cell expansion on flow cytometry. The sample consisted of sorted CD4+, CD8+, or CD8+CD57+ T cells (not recorded which) from PBMCs. Receptors were obtained from a human donor with aplastic anemia.

This sequence joins TRBV29-1 and TRBJ2-3, with TRBD2 matching over 12 bases. Trimming removed 6 bases from V and 8 bases from J; junction bases left unmatched: 15. This CDR3 contains 16 residues. CDR1 and CDR2 from the germline V gene are SQVTM and ANQGSEA. Here the CDR3 reads CSVIPDGTSGFGTQYF. The CDR3 nucleotides read TGCAGCGTAATACCCGACGGGACTAGCGGGTTTGGTACGCAGTATTTT.

In this sample, this clonotype turned up many times. The chain has TRBV9 and TRBJ2-7; D possibly matches TRBD1 or TRBD2 (5 bases each). Germline-derived CDR1 and CDR2 are SGDLS and YYNGEE. The CDR3 is made up of 15 amino acids. The V and J ends lost 0 bases and 7 bases respectively, with 17 bases between them. CDR3 DNA: TGTGCCAGCAGCGTAGACGGGACGCCCCTGGAAGAGCAGTACTTC. It is translated as CASSVDGTPLEEQYF. Filled out from reference TRBV9 and TRBJ2-7, the complete variable domain reads DSGVTQTPKHLITATGQRVTLRCSPRSGDLSVYWYQQSLDQGLQFLIQYYNGEERAKGNILERFSAQQFPDLHSELNLSSLELGDSALYFCASSVDGTPLEEQYFGPGTRLTVT.